This entry lists 31 T cell receptor beta chains sequenced from one sample in a study of T cell responses to AZD1222 COVID-19 vaccine. Assay used: immunoSEQ multiplex PCR; TCRdb lists only in-frame clones, some missing. The table records approximately 120,000 clones, 91% of them present only once. Specimen: peripheral blood, collected on day 0 of AZD1222 vaccination. All receptors derive from an adult in good health.

The chain is built from TRBV30 and TRBJ2-1, with no clear D. This CDR3 region has 14 residues. The germline V gene encodes CDR1 GTSNPN and CDR2 SVGIG (reference sequence). Trimming shortened V by 4 bases and J by 4 bases, and 14 bases separated the two germline ends. The CDR3 nucleotides read TGTGCCTGGAACGGTCAGCGAGCGTACAATGAGCAGTTCTTC. Residues: CAWNGQRAYNEQFF.

This clone appeared a single time. The rearrangement joins TRBV12-3 or TRBV12-4 to TRBJ2-1, with TRBD2 as a possible D gene (5 bases). The ends were cut back, 7 bases at V and 7 bases at J, with 11 bases in the middle. The CDR3 totals 12 residues. The CDR3 sequence: CASIEPGNEQFF. The CDR3 DNA follows: TGTGCCAGCATCGAGCCGGGGAATGAGCAGTTCTTC.

The chain links TRBV18 to TRBJ1-1; 9 nucleotides agree with TRBD1. Losses at the gene ends were 0 bases for V and 3 bases for J; bases not matched to a gene: 8. Germline CDR1 reads KGHSH; CDR2 reads LQKENI. The CDR3 totals 17 residues. As DNA, the CDR3 is TGTGCCAGCTCACCACCGGGACAGGGAGGGAGGTACACTGAAGCTTTCTTT. Its translation is CASSPPGQGGRYTEAFF.

V and J are TRBV5-8 and TRBJ1-5, with TRBD1 as a possible D gene (5 bases). The CDR3 has 15 residues. Trimming took 2 bases from V and 0 from J, leaving 9 bases between them. CDR1 SGHTS and CDR2 YDEGEE come from the germline V gene. This CDR3 is CASSFRDPSNQPQHF. CDR3 in DNA: TGTGCCAGCAGCTTCAGGGACCCTAGCAATCAGCCCCAGCATTTT.

The chain has TRBV30 and TRBJ2-5; D is unresolved. V was clipped by 1 base and J by 5 bases, with 11 bases between them. Germline CDR1 reads GTSNPN; CDR2 reads SVGIG (reference sequence). This CDR3 has 13 amino acids. This chain's CDR3 is CAWSGGSSETQYF. CDR3 nucleotide sequence: TGTGCCTGGAGTGGGGGTAGTTCGGAGACCCAGTACTTC.

The chain is built from TRBV6-1 and TRBJ1-4; D uncertain. Germline assignment: CDR1 MNHNS and CDR2 SASEGT. The length of the CDR3 is 13 residues. V was trimmed by 2 bases and J by 11 bases, leaving 12 bases between them. CDR3 amino acids: CASSEHVKGKLFF. CDR3 coding DNA: TGTGCCAGCAGTGAACACGTGAAAGGGAAACTGTTTTTT.

This clone was seen a single time. The chain combines TRBV7-2 with TRBJ2-3; D is tentatively TRBD1 or TRBD2 (5 bases each). Trimming cost V 2 bases and J 8 bases, with 14 bases left between them. Germline V gene sequence: CDR1 SGHTA, CDR2 FQGNSA. The CDR3 is 14 residues long. This chain's CDR3 is CASSLLGPRGTQYF. As DNA, the CDR3 is TGTGCCAGCAGCTTATTGGGACCCCGTGGTACGCAGTATTTT.

V is TRBV7-2 and J is TRBJ2-3; D remains unclear. Germline V gene lookup returns CDR1 SGHTA and CDR2 FQGNSA. This CDR3 comprises 14 residues. Trimming took off 1 base at V and 0 bases at J, with 5 bases between the two ends. The CDR3 reads CASSLVSSTDTQYF. The DNA of the CDR3 is TGTGCCAGCAGCTTAGTATCCAGCACAGATACGCAGTATTTT.

This chain connects TRBV5-1 to TRBJ1-2, with unresolved D. The germline V gene encodes CDR1 SGHRS and CDR2 YFSETQ. CDR3 length equals 14 residues. The V end was cut by 2 bases, the J end by 4 bases, with 12 bases between. The CDR3 DNA reads as TGCGCCAGCAGCTTAACGTCCAGGTTCTATGGCTACACCTTC. It codes for CASSLTSRFYGYTF.

The chain employs TRBV19 and TRBJ2-6; perhaps D is TRBD1 or TRBD2 (5 bases each). CDR3 size: 17 residues. The V end was cut by 4 bases, the J end by 0 bases, with 13 bases between. The germline CDR1 and CDR2 sequences are LNHDA and SQIVND (reference sequence). The CDR3 protein is CASSTTEGSSGANVLTF. The CDR3, as DNA: TGTGCCAGTAGTACCACCGAGGGGAGCTCTGGGGCCAACGTCCTGACTTTC.

The rearrangement joins TRBV5-5 to TRBJ1-5, with D unresolved. V was shortened by 2 bases and J by 6 bases, with 18 bases between the two germline ends. The CDR3 is 16 amino acids. In germline, CDR1 is SGHKS, CDR2 YYEKEE (reference sequence). The CDR3: CASSFLGPGSPQPQHF. CDR3 DNA sequence: TGTGCCAGCAGCTTCCTCGGACCCGGCAGTCCTCAGCCCCAGCATTTT.

As concerns this clone: Within the sample, other DNA sequences also encode this same CDR3. The chain recombines TRBV7-9 with TRBJ2-1; D may correspond to TRBD1 or TRBD2 (5 bases each). The germline CDR1 and CDR2 sequences are SEHNR and FQNEAQ (reference sequence). The CDR3 is 15 residues long. Trimming pared 5 bases from V and 3 bases from J, leaving 14 bases between. CDR3 amino acids: CASSLGSGGYNEQFF. In nucleotides, the CDR3 is TGTGCCAGCAGCCTGGGGTCTGGGGGCTACAATGAGCAGTTCTTC.

V is TRBV6-5 and J is TRBJ2-7, with 9 bases aligning to TRBD2. The CDR3 totals 15 residues. V lost 6 bases to trimming and J lost 0 bases; unmatched junction nucleotides: 6. Germline values: CDR1 MNHEY, CDR2 SVGAGI. CDR3 residues: CASSAISGSSYEQYF. The DNA of the CDR3 is TGTGCCAGCAGCGCCATTAGCGGGAGCTCCTACGAGCAGTACTTC.

The chain carries TRBV4-1 and TRBJ2-2; D is unclear. Germline CDR1 and CDR2: MGHRA and YSYEKL. This CDR3 comprises 15 residues. Trimming shortened V by 2 bases and J by 4 bases, and 11 bases separated the two germline ends. CDR3 protein: CASSQLGVVTGELFF. In DNA form, the CDR3 reads TGCGCCAGCAGCCAACTCGGAGTGGTCACCGGGGAGCTGTTTTTT.

The gene calls are TRBV7-6 and TRBJ2-3; TRBD2 matches at 15 bases. The V segment lost 4 bases and the J segment 3 bases; nucleotides outside the gene matches: 5. The CDR3 is made up of 17 amino acids. Germline V CDR1 and CDR2: SGHVS, FNYEAQ. CDR3 region: CASSSGTSGRITDTQYF. The CDR3 bases are TGTGCCAGCAGCTCCGGGACTAGCGGGAGGATAACAGATACGCAGTATTTT.

J is TRBJ1-2 and V is TRBV3-1 (or the pseudogene TRBV3-2), with 8 bases that match TRBD1. This CDR3 spans 13 amino acids. CDR1 and CDR2 (germline): LGHDT, YNNKEL (reference sequence). The J segment lost 8 bases and the V segment lost 4 bases, leaving 6 bases of the junction unmatched. In DNA, the CDR3 is TGTGCCAGCAGCCTAGGTGGACAGGGAGGCTACACCTTC. This encodes CASSLGGQGGYTF.

The rearrangement joins TRBV27 to TRBJ1-1; D unclear. Looked up from germline, CDR1 is MNHEY and CDR2 is SMNVEV (reference sequence). This CDR3 has 16 amino acids. V was pared by 5 bases and J by 4 bases, with 20 bases between. CDR3 in DNA: TGTGCCAGCAGTCCGATGGGTTTTTGGGGAGGCACTGAAGCTTTCTTT. Amino acid sequence: CASSPMGFWGGTEAFF.

The gene calls are TRBV5-5 and TRBJ1-2; D gene ambiguous. The germline V gene encodes CDR1 SGHKS and CDR2 YYEKEE (reference sequence). V gave up 2 bases and J gave up 7 bases, with 15 bases separating them. The CDR3 covers 14 residues. In nucleotides, the CDR3 is TGTGCCAGCAGCTTTACGGATTTTCCGGGTGGCTACACCTTC. Amino acids: CASSFTDFPGGYTF.

The J gene is TRBJ1-1, the V gene TRBV30; possibly TRBD1 for D (5 bases). Trimming took 2 bases from V and 4 from J, leaving 14 bases between them. The germline V gene encodes CDR1 GTSNPN and CDR2 SVGIG (reference sequence). The CDR3 loop spans 14 amino acids. The CDR3 DNA sequence: TGTGCCTGGAGTTCAGGGAACTCTGGCACTGAAGCTTTCTTT. Translating gives CAWSSGNSGTEAFF.

This clone was observed a single time. Germline is not matched at one junction end, which may reflect a read error. The chain joins TRBV3-1 (or the pseudogene TRBV3-2) to TRBJ2-7; perhaps TRBD2 as D (6 bases). Germline V gene lookup returns CDR1 LGHDT and CDR2 YNNKEL (reference sequence). The CDR3 spans 14 residues. CDR3 region: CGSSPLWGVGEQYF. In DNA, the CDR3 is TGTGGCAGCAGCCCCTTGTGGGGGGTTGGCGAGCAGTACTTC.

J is TRBJ2-3 and V is TRBV28, with 8 bases lining up with TRBD2. This CDR3 has 14 amino acids. Germline V gives CDR1 MDHEN, CDR2 SYDVKM. J lost 8 bases, V lost 3 bases, and 7 bases had no gene match. The CDR3 sequence: CASSLAGGVSTQYF. Written as DNA, the CDR3 is TGTGCCAGCAGTTTGGCGGGGGGAGTTTCTACGCAGTATTTT. Full variable domain (outside the CDR3, taken from reference TRBV28 and TRBJ2-3): DVKVTQSSRYLVKRTGEKVFLECVQDMDHENMFWYRQDPGLGLRLIYFSYDVKMKEKGDIPEGYSVSREKKERFSLILESASTNQTSMYLCASSLAGGVSTQYFGPGTRLTVL.

The table lists this clone with a count of one. The V and J genes are TRBV7-9 and TRBJ2-3; D gene unclear. The CDR3 has 15 amino acids. CDR1 SEHNR and CDR2 FQNEAQ come from the germline V gene (reference sequence). V lost 1 base to trimming and J lost 1 base, with 9 bases between them. In DNA, the CDR3 is TGTGCCAGCAGCTTAGGGTATTGGGGCACAGATACGCAGTATTTT. Its protein is CASSLGYWGTDTQYF. Full variable domain (rest looked up from reference TRBV7-9 and TRBJ2-3): DTGVSQNPRHKITKRGQNVTFRCDPISEHNRLYWYRQTLGQGPEFLTYFQNEAQLEKSRLLSDRFSAERPKGSFSTLEIQRTEQGDSAMYLCASSLGYWGTDTQYFGPGTRLTVL.

In its sample, this clone was seen once. The gene calls are TRBV6-5 and TRBJ2-1, with TRBD1 matching 7 bases. The germline CDR1 and CDR2 sequences are MNHEY and SVGAGI. CDR3 length: 15 residues. Trimming took 5 bases from V and 5 from J; bases not matched to a gene: 9. For the CDR3, the DNA is TGTGCCAGCAGTCTCACAGGGGTCTTCGACAATGAGCAGTTCTTC. Translating it yields CASSLTGVFDNEQFF.

The sample holds a few counts of this clone. The rearrangement links TRBV5-5 to TRBJ2-2; 8 bases map to TRBD1. Per the germline V gene, CDR1 is SGHKS and CDR2 is YYEKEE (reference sequence). The V and J ends lost 4 bases and 0 bases, in that order; junction bases with no gene match: 5. This CDR3 region has 16 residues. CDR3 nucleotides: TGTGCCAGCAGCGCTCAGACAGGGGCGAACACCGGGGAGCTGTTTTTT. This gives the protein CASSAQTGANTGELFF.

The CDR3 sequence: CASSPRGGEQFF. CDR3 nucleotide sequence: TGTGCCAGCAGTCCCCGTGGGGGTGAGCAGTTCTTC. The chain uses TRBV12-3 or TRBV12-4 and TRBJ2-1; TRBD1 or TRBD2 may be the D gene (5 bases each). V gave up 5 bases and J gave up 9 bases, with 11 bases separating them. This CDR3 is 12 amino acids long.

The chain has TRBV11-2 and TRBJ2-1, with a tentative D call TRBD1 (5 bases). Germline lookup yields CDR1 SGHAT and CDR2 FQNNGV. The ends were cut back, 5 bases at V and 3 bases at J, with 17 bases in the middle. This CDR3 contains 16 residues. The CDR3 bases are TGTGCCAGCAGCCCCGCTTCCGGAGACAGCTACAATGAGCAGTTCTTC. This gives the protein CASSPASGDSYNEQFF.

The V call is TRBV5-5, the J call TRBJ2-7, with no clear D. The CDR3 extends over 15 amino acids. Germline V CDR1 and CDR2: SGHKS, YYEKEE (reference sequence). The V and J ends lost 6 bases and 3 bases respectively, with 19 bases between them. As DNA, the CDR3 is TGTGCCAGCACCCCGATGGACGTGGGAAGCTACGAGCAGTACTTC. This codes for CASTPMDVGSYEQYF. Based on the CDR3 plus reference TRBV5-5 and TRBJ2-7, the full variable domain is DAGVTQSPTHLIKTRGQQVTLRCSPISGHKSVSWYQQVLGQGPQFIFQYYEKEERGRGNFPDRFSARQFPNYSSELNVNALLLGDSALYLCASTPMDVGSYEQYFGPGTRLTVT.

This clone was picked up one time. The chain joins TRBV18 to TRBJ1-1; 7 nucleotides agree with TRBD1. This CDR3 spans 13 amino acids. With 6 bases clipped from V and 8 bases from J, the junction kept 9 bases outside the gene matches. The germline V gene encodes CDR1 KGHSH and CDR2 LQKENI. DNA for the CDR3: TGTGCCAGCTCGCCATCTCAACAGGGGGAAGCTTTCTTT. It is translated as CASSPSQQGEAFF.

The chain has TRBV7-9 and TRBJ1-1, with 7 bases fitting TRBD1. This CDR3 comprises 13 residues. Germline V gene data show CDR1 as SEHNR and CDR2 as FQNEAQ (reference sequence). The V segment lost 4 bases and the J segment 4 bases; nucleotides outside the gene matches: 3. This chain's CDR3 is CASSSTGITEAFF. The CDR3 DNA reads as TGTGCCAGCAGCTCGACAGGGATCACTGAAGCTTTCTTT.

The CDR3 here is CASSLGESRETQYF. DNA for the CDR3: TGCGCCAGCAGCTTGGGGGAGTCGCGGGAGACCCAGTACTTC. The V gene is TRBV5-1, the J gene TRBJ2-5; D is perhaps TRBD2 (5 bases). Trimming cost V 0 bases and J 5 bases, with 11 bases left between them. The CDR3 has 14 residues. Germline V gene data show CDR1 as SGHRS and CDR2 as YFSETQ.

The gene calls are TRBV7-9 and TRBJ1-1; 8 nucleotides agree with TRBD1. With V trimmed by 0 bases and J by 6 bases, 3 bases remained unmatched. The CDR3 extends over 14 amino acids. Per the germline V gene, CDR1 is SEHNR and CDR2 is FQNEAQ (reference sequence). The CDR3 loop reads CASSLAGTGAEAFF. Written as DNA, the CDR3 is TGTGCCAGCAGCTTAGCCGGGACAGGTGCTGAAGCTTTCTTT.